Here is one TCR beta chain with its context. The sample is drawn from a study of blood T cell repertoires in COVID-19. The overall study: Sites in the United States, Italy and Spain provided acute and convalescent COVID-19 samples. PBMCs, B-cell-depleted T cells, or T cells were the source of the cDNA or gDNA that made up the material.

The germline V gene has CDR1 ENHRY and CDR2 SYGVKD. The junction had 16 bases not matched to a gene; V was cut back by 5 bases and J by 5 bases. This CDR3 is 17 amino acids long. The study drew participants aged about 18 to 89 years from approximately 25 US areas. Participant-given clinical history determined each cohort assignment. Produced via immunoSEQ multiplex PCR; TCRdb's table is partial and in-frame only. Of 120,000 to 150,000 clones in the sample, about 83% are singletons; the top ten hold roughly 6.2%. The sequence was collected from a woman between 45 and 65 years old who had been exposed to COVID-19. The sequencing input was PBMCs or T cells enriched from blood (not recorded which). The chain recombines TRBV10-3 with TRBJ1-2, with 8 bases identical to TRBD1. The CDR3 DNA follows: TGTGCCATCAGTCAATCCCCAGGGGGCGACAGGGGTTATGGCTACACCTTC. Protein: CAISQSPGGDRGYGYTF.